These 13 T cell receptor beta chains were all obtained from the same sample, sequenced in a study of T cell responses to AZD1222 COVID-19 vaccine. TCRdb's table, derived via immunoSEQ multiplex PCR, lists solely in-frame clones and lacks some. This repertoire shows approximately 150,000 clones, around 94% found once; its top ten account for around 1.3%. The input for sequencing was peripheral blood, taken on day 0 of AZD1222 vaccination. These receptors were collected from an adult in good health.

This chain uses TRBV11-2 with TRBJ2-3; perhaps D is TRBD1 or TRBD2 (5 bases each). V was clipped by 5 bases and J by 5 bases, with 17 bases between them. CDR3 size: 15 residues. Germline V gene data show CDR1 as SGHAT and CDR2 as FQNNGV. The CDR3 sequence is CASSQESFGGDTQYF. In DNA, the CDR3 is TGTGCCAGCAGCCAAGAGTCATTTGGGGGAGATACGCAGTATTTT.

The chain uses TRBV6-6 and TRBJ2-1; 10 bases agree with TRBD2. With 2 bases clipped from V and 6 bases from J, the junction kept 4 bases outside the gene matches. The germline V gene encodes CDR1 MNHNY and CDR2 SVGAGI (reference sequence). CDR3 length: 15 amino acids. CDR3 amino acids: CASSYELAGANEQFF. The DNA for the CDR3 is TGTGCCAGCAGTTACGAGCTAGCGGGGGCCAATGAGCAGTTCTTC.

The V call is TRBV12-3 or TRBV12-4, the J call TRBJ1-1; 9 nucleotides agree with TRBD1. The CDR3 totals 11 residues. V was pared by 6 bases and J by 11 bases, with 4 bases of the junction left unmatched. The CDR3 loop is CASRHGQGAFF. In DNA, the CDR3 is TGTGCCAGCAGACACGGACAGGGGGCTTTCTTT.

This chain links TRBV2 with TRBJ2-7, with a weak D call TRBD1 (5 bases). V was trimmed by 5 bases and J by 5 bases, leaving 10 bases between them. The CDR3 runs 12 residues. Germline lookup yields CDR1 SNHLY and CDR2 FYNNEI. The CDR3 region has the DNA TGTGCCAGCAGTTCAGGGCCACACGAGCAGTACGTC. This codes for CASSSGPHEQYV.

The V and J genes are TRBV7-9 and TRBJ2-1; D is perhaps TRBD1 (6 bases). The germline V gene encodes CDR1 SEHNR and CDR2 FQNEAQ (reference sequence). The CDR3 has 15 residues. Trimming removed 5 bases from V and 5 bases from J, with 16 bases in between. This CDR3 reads CASSTKDSLDNEQFF. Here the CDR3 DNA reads TGTGCCAGCAGCACAAAGGACAGTCTCGACAATGAGCAGTTCTTC.

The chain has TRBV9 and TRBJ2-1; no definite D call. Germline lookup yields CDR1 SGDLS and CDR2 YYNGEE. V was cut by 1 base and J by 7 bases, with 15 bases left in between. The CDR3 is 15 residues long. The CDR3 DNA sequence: TGTGCCAGCAGCGTAAGAGGATATGGGGAAAATGAGCAGTTCTTC. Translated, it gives CASSVRGYGENEQFF.

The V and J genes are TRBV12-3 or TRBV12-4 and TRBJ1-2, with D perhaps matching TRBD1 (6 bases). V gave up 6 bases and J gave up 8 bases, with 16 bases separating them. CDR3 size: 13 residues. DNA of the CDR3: TGTGCCAGCAGCCCGACAGGCAGTATCGGCTACACCTTC. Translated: CASSPTGSIGYTF.

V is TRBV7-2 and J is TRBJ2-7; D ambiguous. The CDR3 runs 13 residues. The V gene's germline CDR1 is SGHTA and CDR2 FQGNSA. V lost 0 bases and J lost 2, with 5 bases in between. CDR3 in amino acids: CASSLARAYEQYV. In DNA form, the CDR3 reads TGTGCCAGCAGCTTAGCTCGCGCCTACGAGCAGTACGTC.

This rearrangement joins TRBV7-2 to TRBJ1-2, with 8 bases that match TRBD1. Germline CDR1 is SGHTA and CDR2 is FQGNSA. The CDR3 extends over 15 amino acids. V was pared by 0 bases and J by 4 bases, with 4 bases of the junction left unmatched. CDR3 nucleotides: TGTGCCAGCAGCTTAGCTCGGACAGGGCGCTATGGCTACACCTTC. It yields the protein CASSLARTGRYGYTF.

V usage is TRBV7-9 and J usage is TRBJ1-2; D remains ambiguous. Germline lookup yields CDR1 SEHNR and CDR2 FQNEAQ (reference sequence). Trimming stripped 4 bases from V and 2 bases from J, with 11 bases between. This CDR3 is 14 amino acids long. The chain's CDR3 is CASSSWTGNYGYTF. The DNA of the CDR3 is TGTGCCAGCAGCTCATGGACGGGGAACTATGGCTACACCTTC.

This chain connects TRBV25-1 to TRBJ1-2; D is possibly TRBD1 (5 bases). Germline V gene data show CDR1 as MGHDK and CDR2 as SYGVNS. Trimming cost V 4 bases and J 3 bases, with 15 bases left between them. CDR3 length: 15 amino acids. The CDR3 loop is CASSVGQGIDYGYTF. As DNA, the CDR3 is TGTGCCAGCAGTGTCGGGCAGGGCATCGACTATGGCTACACCTTC.

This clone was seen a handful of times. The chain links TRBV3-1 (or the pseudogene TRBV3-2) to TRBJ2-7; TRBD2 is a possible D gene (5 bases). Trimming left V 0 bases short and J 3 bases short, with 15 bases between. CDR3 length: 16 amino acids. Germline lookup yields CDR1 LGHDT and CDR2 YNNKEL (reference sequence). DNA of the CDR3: TGTGCCAGCAGCCAAGATTTGGGAGTAGGTTACTACGAGCAGTACGTC. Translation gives CASSQDLGVGYYEQYV.

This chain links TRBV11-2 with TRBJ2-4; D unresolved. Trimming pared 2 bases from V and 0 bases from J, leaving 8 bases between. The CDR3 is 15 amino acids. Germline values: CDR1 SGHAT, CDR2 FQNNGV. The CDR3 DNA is TGTGCCAGCAGCTTACGGATACTAGCCAAAAACATTCAGTACTTC. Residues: CASSLRILAKNIQYF.